This entry is about one TCR beta chain. Its antigen remains unknown. The PCR had 60 Vbeta and 13 Jbeta primers. Using immunoSEQ multiplex PCR, the repertoire was profiled, and TCRdb retains in-frame clones only, with some absent. The sample has 150,000 to 200,000 clones; roughly 80% are singletons. CDR1 SGHRS and CDR2 YFSETQ come from the germline V gene. The junction had 13 bases not matched to a gene; V was cut back by 5 bases and J by 0 bases. This CDR3 has 17 amino acids. The data were taken from a study of cytomegalovirus exposure and HLA in healthy donors. Study outcomes and limitations: A later analysis appeared to link common viral pathogens to several of the most significant clusters. In a later analysis, the majority of CMV-associated beta chains seemingly showed HLA restriction.

The chain couples TRBV5-1 to TRBJ1-2, with 7 bases lining up with TRBD1. This receptor was obtained from a female donor in good health and CMV-seronegative. Source material: PBMCs. CDR3 DNA: TGCGCCAGCAGGATAGGGACAGAGGAAATAGCTAACTATGGCTACACCTTC. Its translation is CASRIGTEEIANYGYTF.